This TCR beta chain is from a study of T-cell memory formation after mild COVID-19. Overall study context: Each donor largely had its own TCR clusters.

This CDR3 comprises 15 residues. Between the trimmed V and J ends, which lost 4 bases and 0 bases, there was a span of 10 bases. Germline V lookup: CDR1 MNHNY, CDR2 SVGAGI (reference sequence). Study outcomes and limitations: Pre-infection memory held some responding clones, suggesting pre-existing cross-reactive T cells responded.

As concerns this clonotype: The target antigen is unknown.

5'RACE with constant-segment primers yielded barcoded, UMI-tagged TCR alpha and TCR beta cDNA libraries. TCRdb re-called the 5' RACE reads through MiXCR, storing one row per CDR3 protein. The table lists under 250,000 distinct CDR3 sequences, 7.5% to 10% of them singletons. Source material: PBMCs or a T cell subset sorted from them (not recorded which). The V and J genes are TRBV6-6 and TRBJ1-3; tentative D call: TRBD1 (5 bases). The sequence was obtained from a man aged 18-30 years who had mild COVID-19 (a few samples of this study predate the infection). Cell type and time point are not known. The CDR3: CASSFGHHSGNTIYF. The CDR3, as DNA: TGTGCCAGCAGTTTTGGACATCACTCTGGAAACACCATATATTTT.